This T cell receptor (beta chain) originates from a study of early stage breast cancer tumors. Findings and caveats of the study: Compared with adjacent normal breast, tumors showed about 2.4-fold denser, more clonal T cells. Tumor and normal breast were distinguished via blood comparison in about 90% of the 16 patients.

TCRdb's copy holds only in-frame clones and misses some; the assay was immunoSEQ multiplex PCR. This table holds roughly 30,000 clones, around three fifths found once. Comment on this clone: Antigen: not known.

About 20-55 mg of tumor tissue was diced per sample. Germline CDR1 is SNHLY and CDR2 is FYNNEI. This CDR3 has 17 residues. Trimming cost V 6 bases and J 1 base; bases outside gene matches: 10. Source material: breast tumor tissue. The gene calls are TRBV2 and TRBJ2-2, with 8 bases matching TRBD2. The sequence was obtained from a person aged 45 to 60 with breast cancer. The CDR3 sequence: CASSAPIAGGNTGELFF. For the CDR3, the DNA is TGTGCCAGCAGCGCTCCTATCGCGGGAGGGAACACCGGGGAGCTGTTTTTT.